The clone carrying this T cell receptor (beta chain) was found once. As yet, its antigen is unknown. The data stem from a study of tumor-infiltrating lymphocytes in primary liver carcinoma. TCR beta cDNA was made from 400 to 500 ng total RNA with a constant-region primer. Slightly modified ARM-PCR with three nested multiplex PCR rounds yielded TCR beta libraries. The first two PCR rounds used TRBV1-TRBV30 primers with a Cbeta primer, nine to ten cycles each. TCRdb re-derived calls from the multiplex PCR reads in MiXCR, one entry per CDR3 protein. The sample holds 80,000 or so distinct CDR3 sequences, around 75% seen once. Investigators took RNA and DNA out together from 20-30 mg of unsorted bulk tissue. By surgical resection, the patients were treated for their primary liver carcinoma. Notes on the study in general: Tumor region pairs showed greater overlap than either tumor-adjacent or tumor-blood pairs did. The top-250-clone fraction was significantly higher in tumors than in blood (p = 0.039).

From germline, CDR1 is SGHAT and CDR2 FQNNGV. V was cut by 11 bases and J by 4 bases, with 18 bases left in between. CDR3 length: 14 amino acids. The chain is built from TRBV11-2 and TRBJ2-4, with D possibly TRBD2 on 6 matching bases. The sequenced material came from liver tumor tissue from sampling region 4. Subset of the sample: tumor region T4, right-lateral pole. This sequence originates from a woman in her sixties with primary liver carcinoma and hepatitis B virus infection. The CDR3 DNA reads as TGTGCCGCCGGCTTGGCGGGACCGAAAAACATTCAGTACTTC. Translated, it gives CAAGLAGPKNIQYF.